The present T cell receptor (beta chain) was sequenced within a study of shared clonotypes between healthy human individuals. Study in general: There were three CD4 naive, three CD4 memory, two CD8 naive and one CD8 memory plates per donor.

Study observations and caveats: Represented genetic and exposure-history diversity was restricted by having few donors.

Each subset's genomic DNA was split evenly across several immunoSEQ plates. Generated by immunoSEQ multiplex PCR, the TCRdb table keeps only in-frame clones and is missing some. The sample holds roughly 2 million clones, 90% to 95% seen once. Concerning this clone itself: Its antigen remains unidentified. Within the sample, other DNA sequences also encode this same CDR3.

The source of this sequence is a man in his late teens or twenties in good health. The sequenced material came from naive CD4+ T cells sorted from blood. Documented subset: CD45RA+ positively selected.

CDR3 coding DNA: TGTGCCAGCAGCTTAGCATCAGGGACCGGGGAGCTGTTTTTT. It translates to CASSLASGTGELFF. V gene TRBV7-2 combines with J gene TRBJ2-2, with a possible D match to TRBD1 (5 bases). In germline, CDR1 is SGHTA, CDR2 FQGNSA. This CDR3 region has 14 residues. V shed 0 bases and J shed 5 bases, with 7 bases lying between them.